The entry below describes one T cell receptor beta chain. The sample originates from a study of blood T cell repertoires in COVID-19. TCRdb keeps only in-frame clones here, not all; method: immunoSEQ multiplex PCR. The data contain some 110,000 clones, more than 75% of them seen just once; the ten biggest clones take up 3.5% to 4.5%. The CDR3 is made up of 17 amino acids. Germline V CDR1 and CDR2: LNHNV, YYDKDF (reference sequence). The V gene lost 5 bases and the J gene lost 0 bases, with 14 bases spanning the gap. The TCR was taken from a man aged 35-49 years with acute or convalescent COVID-19. The V gene is TRBV15, the J gene TRBJ2-6, with D perhaps matching TRBD1 (5 bases). Sequences were obtained from peripheral blood. The CDR3 protein is CATSPRDSLSGANVLTF. The CDR3 DNA reads as TGTGCCACCAGCCCCCGCGACAGTCTCTCTGGGGCCAACGTCCTGACTTTC. The variable domain in full, with the rest retrieved from reference TRBV15 and TRBJ2-6, is DAMVIQNPRYQVTQFGKPVTLSCSQTLNHNVMYWYQQKSSQAPKLLFHYYDKDFNNEADTPDNFQSRRPNTSFCFLDIRSPGLGDTAMYLCATSPRDSLSGANVLTFGAGSRLTVL.